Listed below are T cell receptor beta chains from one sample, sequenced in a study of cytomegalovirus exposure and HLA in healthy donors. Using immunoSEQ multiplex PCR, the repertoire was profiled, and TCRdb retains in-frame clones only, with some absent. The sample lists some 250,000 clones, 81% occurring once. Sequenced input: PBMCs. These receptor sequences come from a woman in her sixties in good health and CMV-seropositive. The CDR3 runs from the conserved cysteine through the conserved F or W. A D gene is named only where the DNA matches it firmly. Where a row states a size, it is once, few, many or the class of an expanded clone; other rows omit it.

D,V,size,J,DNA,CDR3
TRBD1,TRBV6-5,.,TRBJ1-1,TGTGCCAGCAGTTTACAGGGGGCGACTGAAGCTTTCTTT,CASSLQGATEAFF
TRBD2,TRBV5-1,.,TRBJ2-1,TGCGCCAGCAATGCGGGAGATTTTGGCAATGAGCAGTTCTTC,CASNAGDFGNEQFF
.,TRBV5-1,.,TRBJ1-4,TGCGCCAGCAGCTTGGGAGACGGGGGAGGTGGTGAAAAACTGTTTTTT,CASSLGDGGGGEKLFF
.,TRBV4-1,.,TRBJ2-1,TGCGCCAGCAGCCCGGCCGGGACAACTAATGAGCAGTTCTTC,CASSPAGTTNEQFF
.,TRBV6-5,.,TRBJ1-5,TGTGCCAGCAGTGCGCAGGGAAACAATCAGCCCCAGCATTTT,CASSAQGNNQPQHF
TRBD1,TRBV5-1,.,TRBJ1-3,TGCGCCAGCGCGGGGACAGGACCTGGAAACACCATATATTTT,CASAGTGPGNTIYF
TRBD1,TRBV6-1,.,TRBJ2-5,TGTGCCAGCAGCCGACAGGGGCAAGAGACCCAGTACTTC,CASSRQGQETQYF
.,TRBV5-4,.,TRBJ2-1,TGTGCCAGCAGCTTGACACGGAGCTCCTACAATGAGCAGTTCTTC,CASSLTRSSYNEQFF
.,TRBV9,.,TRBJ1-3,TGTGCCAGCAGCCTTTACTCTGGAAACACCATATATTTT,CASSLYSGNTIYF
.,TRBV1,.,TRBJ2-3,TGCACCAGCAAACTAGCGGGAGGGCCCCCAGATACGCAGTATTTT,CTSKLAGGPPDTQYF
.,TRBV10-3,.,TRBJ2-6,TGTGCCATCAGTGAGTCGATTAGATCTGGGGCCAACGTCCTGACTTTC,CAISESIRSGANVLTF
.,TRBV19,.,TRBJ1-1,TGTGCCAGTAGTACCCACAGGGCCACTGAAGCTTTCTTT,CASSTHRATEAFF
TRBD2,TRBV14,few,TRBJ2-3,TGTGCCAGCAGCCCGGGACTAGCGGGCACAGATACGCAGTATTTT,CASSPGLAGTDTQYF
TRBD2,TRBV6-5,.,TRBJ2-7,TGTGCCAGCAGTCCCCCGGGACTAGCGTACTACGAGCAGTACTTC,CASSPPGLAYYEQYF
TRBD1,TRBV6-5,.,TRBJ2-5,TGTGCCAGCAGCCTGACAGGGGGCAGAGAGACCCAGTACTTC,CASSLTGGRETQYF
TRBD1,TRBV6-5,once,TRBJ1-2,TGTGCCAGCAGAGACCGGGACAGGTACTATGGCTACACCTTC,CASRDRDRYYGYTF
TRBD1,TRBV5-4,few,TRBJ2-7,TGTGCCAGCAGCTTGAAAGACAGGGGGCCCTACGAGCAGTACTTC,CASSLKDRGPYEQYF
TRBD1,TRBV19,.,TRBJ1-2,TGTGCCAGTAGTAAGGGACAGAACTATGGCTACACCTTC,CASSKGQNYGYTF
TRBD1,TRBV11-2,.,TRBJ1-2,TGTGCCAGCAGCTTAATGGGGACAGCGCGTGACTACACCTTC,CASSLMGTARDYTF
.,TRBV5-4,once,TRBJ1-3,TGTGCCAGCAGCTTGGACGCAGGAAATTCTGGAAACACCATATATTTT,CASSLDAGNSGNTIYF
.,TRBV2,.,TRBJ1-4,TGTGCCAGCAGTGAACAGGGTTGGAGTGAAAAACTGTTTTTT,CASSEQGWSEKLFF
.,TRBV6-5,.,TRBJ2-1,TGTGCCAGCAGACGGGACACGGAGTTCTTC,CASRRDTEFF
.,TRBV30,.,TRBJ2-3,TGTGCCTGGACCGGACAGAACACAGATACGCAGTATTTT,CAWTGQNTDTQYF
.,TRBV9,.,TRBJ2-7,TGTGCCAGCAGCGAAGACCACAGAACCTACGAGCAGTACTTC,CASSEDHRTYEQYF
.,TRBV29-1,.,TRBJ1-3,TGCAGCGTTGAGGCCTTCTCTGGAAACACCATATATTTT,CSVEAFSGNTIYF
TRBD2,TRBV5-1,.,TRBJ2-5,TGCGCCAGCAGCTTAGTATGGCGGGAGGAACGGGAGACCCAGTACTTC,CASSLVWREERETQYF
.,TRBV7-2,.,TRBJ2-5,TGTGCCAGCAGCTTAGGGTATTTGCGGAGCCAAGAGACCCAGTACTTC,CASSLGYLRSQETQYF
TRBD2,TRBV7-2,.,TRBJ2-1,TGTGCCAGCAGCTTAGGGACTAGCGGATACAATGAGCAGTTCTTC,CASSLGTSGYNEQFF
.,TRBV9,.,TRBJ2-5,TGTGCCAGCAGCCCCTATCTTGAGACCCAGTACTTC,CASSPYLETQYF
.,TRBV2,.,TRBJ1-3,TGTGCCAGCAGTGTAGTAGAAGGAGCTGGAAACACCATATATTTT,CASSVVEGAGNTIYF
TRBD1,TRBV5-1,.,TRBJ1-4,TGCGCCAGCAGCACACGGACAGGGGGGGGAAAACTGTTTTTT,CASSTRTGGGKLFF
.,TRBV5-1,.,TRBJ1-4,TGCGCCAGCAGAGACCAGGGCCCTCTTGGAAAACTGTTTTTT,CASRDQGPLGKLFF
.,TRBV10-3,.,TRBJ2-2,TGTGCCATCAGTGAGTCGGGGGGTAGGAACACCGGGGAGCTGTTTTTT,CAISESGGRNTGELFF
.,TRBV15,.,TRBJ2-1,TGTGCCACCAGCGAAGGAATACAGGGCTATGAGCAGTTCTTC,CATSEGIQGYEQFF
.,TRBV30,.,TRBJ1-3,TGTGCCTGGAGTCAGGACAGCCCCGGGAACACCATATATTTT,CAWSQDSPGNTIYF
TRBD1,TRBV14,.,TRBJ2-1,TGTGCCAGCAGCCAAGGATGGGGGGACAGGGTCAACAATGAGCAGTTCTTC,CASSQGWGDRVNNEQFF
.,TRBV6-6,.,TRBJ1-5,TGTGCCAGCAGTTTAGGGGGAAGTGGCATCCAGCCCCAGCATTTT,CASSLGGSGIQPQHF
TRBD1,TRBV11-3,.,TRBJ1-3,TGTGCCAGCAGCCCCGGGACAGCAGACTCTGGAAACACCATATATTTT,CASSPGTADSGNTIYF
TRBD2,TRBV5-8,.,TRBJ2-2,TGTGCCAGCAGCCCTCGGACTAGCGGGATAGGGGAGCTGTTTTTT,CASSPRTSGIGELFF
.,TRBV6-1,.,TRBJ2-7,TGTGCCAGCAGTGAAGTCTGGCTCAGGGACTACGAGCAGTACTTC,CASSEVWLRDYEQYF
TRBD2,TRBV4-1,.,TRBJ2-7,TGCGCCAGCAGCCAAGGGGTTAGCGGGGGATACGAGCAGTACTTC,CASSQGVSGGYEQYF
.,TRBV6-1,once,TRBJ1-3,TGTGCCAGCACTGTTCGGGGTACTGGAAACACCATATATTTT,CASTVRGTGNTIYF
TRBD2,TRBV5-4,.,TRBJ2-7,TGTGCCAGCAGCTTGGACGTGGGCGGGAGATCTAGCTACGAGCAGTACTTC,CASSLDVGGRSSYEQYF
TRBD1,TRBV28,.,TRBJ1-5,TGTGCCAGCAGCTCCTTTGGACAGGGGGCGAAGATCCATCAGCCCCAGCATTTT,CASSSFGQGAKIHQPQHF
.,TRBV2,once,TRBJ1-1,TGTGCCAGCAGTGAGGAGGGAACTGAAGCTTTCTTT,CASSEEGTEAFF
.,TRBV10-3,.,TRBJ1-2,TGTGCCATCAGTGAAAAGGGAGGCTATGGCTACACCTTC,CAISEKGGYGYTF
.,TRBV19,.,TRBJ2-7,TGTGCCAGTAGTATAGGGAGAGCCTACGAGCAGTACTTC,CASSIGRAYEQYF
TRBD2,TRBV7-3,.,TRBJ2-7,TGTGCCAGCAGCTTATCACTAGCGGGGGACTACGAGCAGTACTTC,CASSLSLAGDYEQYF
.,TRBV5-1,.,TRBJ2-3,TGCGCCAGCAGCTTGGGGTCGCCGGGTCCCGATACGCAGTATTTT,CASSLGSPGPDTQYF
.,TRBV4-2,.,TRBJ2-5,TGTGCCAGCAGCGGGGGGACCCAAGTAGGGCAAGAGACCCAGTACTTC,CASSGGTQVGQETQYF
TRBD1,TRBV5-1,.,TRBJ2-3,TGCGCCAGCAGAGGGGACAGGGCGCGTGATACGCAGTATTTT,CASRGDRARDTQYF
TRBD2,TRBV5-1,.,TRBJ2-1,TGCGCCAGCAGCTTGGAGAGCGGGAGGGCCGGTGAGCAGTTCTTC,CASSLESGRAGEQFF
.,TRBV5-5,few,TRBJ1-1,TGTGCCAGCAGCTTGGAATACAAGAACACTGAAGCTTTCTTT,CASSLEYKNTEAFF
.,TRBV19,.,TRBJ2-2,TGTGCCAGTAAAGGGGAACAGGGTTTGAACACCGGGGAGCTGTTTTTT,CASKGEQGLNTGELFF
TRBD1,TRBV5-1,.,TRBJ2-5,TGCGCCAGCAGCGAACGACAGGGGCGAGAGACCCAGTACTTC,CASSERQGRETQYF
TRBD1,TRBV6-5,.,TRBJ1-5,TGTGCCAGTGGACAGGGTAATCAACCCCAGCATTTT,CASGQGNQPQHF
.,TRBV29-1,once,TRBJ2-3,TGCAGCGTTGAAACCGGGGTCCCAGCCCTAGCGTACACAGATACGCAGTATTTT,CSVETGVPALAYTDTQYF
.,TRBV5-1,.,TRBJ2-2,TGCGCCAGCAGCTTGACGCAGGGGTTAAATATGTTGCTGTTTTTT,CASSLTQGLNMLLFF